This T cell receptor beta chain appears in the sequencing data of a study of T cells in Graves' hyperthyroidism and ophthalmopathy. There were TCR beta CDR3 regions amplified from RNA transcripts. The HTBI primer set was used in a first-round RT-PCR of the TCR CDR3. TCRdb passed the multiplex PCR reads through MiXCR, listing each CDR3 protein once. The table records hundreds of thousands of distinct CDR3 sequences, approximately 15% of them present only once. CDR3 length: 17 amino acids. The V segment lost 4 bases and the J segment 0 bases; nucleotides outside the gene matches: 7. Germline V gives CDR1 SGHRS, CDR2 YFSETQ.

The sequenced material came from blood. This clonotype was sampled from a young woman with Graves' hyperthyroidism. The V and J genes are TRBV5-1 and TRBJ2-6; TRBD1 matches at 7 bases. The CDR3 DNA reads TGCGCCAGCAGCCAATGGACAGGTGGCTCTGGGGCCAACGTCCTGACTTTC. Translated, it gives CASSQWTGGSGANVLTF.